Below, 20 T cell receptor beta chains from the same sample are listed, as sequenced in a study of cytomegalovirus exposure and HLA in healthy donors. Primers: 60 Vbeta forward and 13 Jbeta reverse. Generated by immunoSEQ multiplex PCR, the TCRdb table keeps only in-frame clones and is missing some. The sample consists of about 150,000 clones, around two thirds of them appearing once. Sequenced: PBMCs. These receptors were taken from a man between 25 and 39 years old in good health and CMV-seropositive.

The V call is TRBV27, the J call TRBJ1-4; D is undetermined. The V gene's germline CDR1 is MNHEY and CDR2 SMNVEV (reference sequence). Trimming removed 6 bases from V and 8 bases from J, with 7 bases in between. The CDR3 loop spans 11 amino acids. In DNA form, the CDR3 reads TGTGCCAGCAGAGGGAGCGAAAAACTGTTTTTT. It codes for CASRGSEKLFF.

This sequence joins TRBV6-5 and TRBJ1-2; a possible D gene is TRBD1 (6 bases). Trimming stripped 2 bases from V and 7 bases from J, with 8 bases between. CDR3 size: 12 residues. Germline V gene sequence: CDR1 MNHEY, CDR2 SVGAGI. CDR3 region: CASSYRGTGYTF. DNA of the CDR3: TGTGCCAGCAGTTACAGGGGGACTGGCTACACCTTC.

The V gene is TRBV19, the J gene TRBJ1-1; the D gene is possibly TRBD1 (6 bases). The CDR3 covers 15 residues. V lost 7 bases, J lost 4 bases, and 19 bases lay in between. From germline, CDR1 is LNHDA and CDR2 SQIVND (reference sequence). The CDR3 is CASIRQASSATEAFF. The CDR3 DNA follows: TGTGCCAGTATTAGACAGGCTTCCTCCGCCACTGAAGCTTTCTTT.

This clone turned up a few times. The rearrangement links TRBV18 to TRBJ2-2; TRBD1 is a possible D gene (5 bases). The CDR3 is 16 amino acids. V was cut by 0 bases and J by 4 bases, with 12 bases left in between. Germline CDR1 is KGHSH and CDR2 is LQKENI. This chain's CDR3 is CASSPPGPPGTGELFF. For the CDR3, the DNA is TGTGCCAGCTCACCACCGGGGCCACCGGGCACCGGGGAGCTGTTTTTT.

This clone was seen a handful of times. This chain uses TRBV4-1 with TRBJ1-3; D remains ambiguous. CDR3 size: 16 residues. Germline V gene lookup returns CDR1 MGHRA and CDR2 YSYEKL. V dropped 0 bases and J dropped 5 bases, with 14 bases sitting between them. The CDR3 reads CASSQDLGRRRNTIYF. The CDR3 bases are TGCGCCAGCAGCCAAGATCTTGGCAGAAGAAGAAACACCATATATTTT.

The genes are TRBV6-1 and TRBJ1-3, with D maybe TRBD1 (5 bases). The CDR3 runs 15 residues. Germline CDR1 and CDR2: MNHNS and SASEGT. V was trimmed by 3 bases and J by 1 base, leaving 10 bases between them. This CDR3 reads CASSDDSLSGNTIYF. CDR3 in DNA: TGTGCCAGCAGTGACGACAGCTTGTCTGGAAACACCATATATTTT.

The V and J genes are TRBV6-6 and TRBJ1-1; 8 bases fit TRBD1. CDR1 is MNHNY and CDR2 is SVGAGI in the germline V gene (reference sequence). After removal of 6 bases from V and 3 bases from J, the junction contained 6 bases not matched to a gene. The CDR3 covers 14 residues. In nucleotides, the CDR3 is TGTGCCAGCAGGCCCGACAGGGGTTACACTGAAGCTTTCTTT. Encoded protein: CASRPDRGYTEAFF.

Written as DNA, the CDR3 is TGTGCCAGTACTATTGAGGGACATTTCAACACTGAAGCTTTCTTT. Protein: CASTIEGHFNTEAFF. This sequence joins TRBV19 and TRBJ1-1; D is possibly TRBD1 (6 bases). The germline V gene encodes CDR1 LNHDA and CDR2 SQIVND (reference sequence). The CDR3 totals 15 residues. V was shortened by 7 bases and J by 2 bases, with 17 bases between the two germline ends.

This chain joins TRBV4-1 and TRBJ2-7, with D tentatively TRBD2 (5 bases). The CDR3 spans 15 residues. Between the trimmed V and J ends, which lost 4 bases and 7 bases, there was a span of 20 bases. Germline assignment: CDR1 MGHRA and CDR2 YSYEKL. CDR3 sequence reads: CASSPLRAALEEQYF. CDR3 nucleotides: TGCGCCAGCAGCCCGCTTAGAGCGGCGTTGGAGGAGCAGTACTTC.

The chain carries TRBV11-1 and TRBJ2-7, with D possibly being TRBD2 (6 bases). V lost 3 bases and J lost 2, with 17 bases in between. The length of the CDR3 is 16 residues. CDR1 and CDR2 from the germline V gene are SGHAT and FQDESV (reference sequence). DNA of the CDR3: TGTGCCAGCAGCTTTCCCCCGCGGGGAACAACCTACGAGCAGTACTTC. This sequence encodes CASSFPPRGTTYEQYF.

The V and J genes are TRBV6-1 and TRBJ2-1; 11 bases match TRBD1. The CDR3 spans 15 residues. V shed 4 bases and J 9 bases; nucleotides not matched to a gene: 8. Germline-derived CDR1 and CDR2 are MNHNS and SASEGT. The CDR3 DNA follows: TGTGCCAGCAGTGCGGACAGGGGGCAGAGTAGTGAGCAGTTCTTC. As protein: CASSADRGQSSEQFF.

This rearrangement joins TRBV6-1 to TRBJ1-5; D might be TRBD1 (6 bases). Germline V gene data show CDR1 as MNHNS and CDR2 as SASEGT. With 6 bases removed from V and 5 bases from J, the gap between germline ends came to 11 bases. There are 13 residues in the CDR3. Written as DNA, the CDR3 is TGTGCCAGCAGCCGACAGGCGGATCAGCCCCAGCATTTT. As protein: CASSRQADQPQHF.

V gene TRBV6-6 combines with J gene TRBJ2-3; D is undetermined. Trimming cost V 6 bases and J 4 bases, with 14 bases left between them. The CDR3 contains 14 residues. Germline V gives CDR1 MNHNY, CDR2 SVGAGI (reference sequence). The CDR3 nucleotides read TGTGCCAGCAGCTTCCAGACTCCCGCAGATACGCAGTATTTT. It yields the protein CASSFQTPADTQYF.

This clone was recorded only once. In DNA form, the CDR3 reads TGTGCCAGCAGCCAAGAGAGGCGGGGGGGGTACGAGCAGTACTTC. Its translation: CASSQERRGGYEQYF. The J gene is TRBJ2-7, the V gene TRBV4-2; TRBD2 agrees at 9 bases. The CDR3 is made up of 15 amino acids. Germline CDR1 LGHNA, CDR2 YNFKEQ. J gave up 4 bases and V 0 bases, and 4 bases lay outside the gene matches.

The J gene is TRBJ2-3, the V gene TRBV6-1; D unresolved. Germline lookup yields CDR1 MNHNS and CDR2 SASEGT. V dropped 6 bases and J dropped 0 bases, with 7 bases sitting between them. This CDR3 has 13 residues. CDR3: CASSTTSTDTQYF. In nucleotides, the CDR3 is TGTGCCAGCAGCACGACTAGCACAGATACGCAGTATTTT.

This clone turned up a few times. The V gene is TRBV19, the J gene TRBJ2-1, with unresolved D. Germline V CDR1 and CDR2: LNHDA, SQIVND (reference sequence). The CDR3 sequence is 15 residues long. Trimming left V 3 bases short and J 6 bases short, with 15 bases between. For the CDR3, the DNA is TGTGCCAGTAGTATCATCCCCGACTTCGGCAATGAGCAGTTCTTC. Translating gives CASSIIPDFGNEQFF. Full variable domain (outside the CDR3, taken from reference TRBV19 and TRBJ2-1): DGGITQSPKYLFRKEGQNVTLSCEQNLNHDAMYWYRQDPGQGLRLIYYSQIVNDFQKGDIAEGYSVSREKKESFPLTVTSAQKNPTAFYLCASSIIPDFGNEQFFGPGTRLTVL.

The table lists this clone with a few counts. J is TRBJ2-7 and V is TRBV11-3; a possible D gene is TRBD1 (6 bases). CDR3 length: 16 amino acids. Per germline, CDR1 SGHNT and CDR2 YENEEA. V lost 5 bases and J lost 2, with 19 bases in between. The DNA of the CDR3 is TGTGCCAGCAGCCTTGGACAGTGGAAGCACCCCTACGAGCAGTACTTC. Its protein is CASSLGQWKHPYEQYF.

The J gene is TRBJ1-1, the V gene TRBV7-8; 7 positions match TRBD1. This CDR3 comprises 15 residues. Germline V gene lookup returns CDR1 SGHVS and CDR2 FQNEAQ. Trimming cost V 4 bases and J 2 bases; bases outside gene matches: 7. In DNA form, the CDR3 reads TGTGCCAGCAGCTATCGGACAGGCAGCAACACTGAAGCTTTCTTT. Its translation is CASSYRTGSNTEAFF.

Only a few counts were recorded for this clone. V usage is TRBV5-1 and J usage is TRBJ2-1, with a tentative D call TRBD2 (6 bases). V was shortened by 0 bases and J by 5 bases, with 12 bases between the two germline ends. The CDR3 runs to 15 residues. Germline V CDR1 and CDR2: SGHRS, YFSETQ. The CDR3 DNA sequence: TGCGCCAGCAGCTTGGCTCCGGGGGACCACAATGAGCAGTTCTTC. Encoded protein: CASSLAPGDHNEQFF.

The V gene is TRBV6-4, the J gene TRBJ1-5; D is unclear. Germline-derived CDR1 and CDR2 are MRHNA and SNTAGT. The CDR3 loop spans 14 amino acids. V lost 4 bases and J lost 3, with 10 bases in between. The CDR3 loop reads CASSAQYDNQPQHF. CDR3 DNA sequence: TGTGCCAGCAGTGCCCAGTATGACAATCAGCCCCAGCATTTT.